One sample yielded the 19 T cell receptor beta chains listed below, sequenced in a study of Ad26.COV2.S vaccination and SARS-CoV-2 variants. Treatment of the sample: around 19 received Ad26.COV2.S at low or high dose, single or two shots; about 5 received placebo; per-sample allocation not given. Material that was analyzed had been drawn on day 63 after the first vaccine or placebo injection. Profiling relied on immunoSEQ multiplex PCR, and the TCRdb table lists in-frame clones only, not all of them. The top ten hold around 1.9% of the sample, which has roughly 320,000 clones, 85% to 90% seen once. Source: peripheral blood, taken in a trial of Ad26.COV2.S vaccine versus placebo. The receptors were gathered from a person aged 18-60 years who received the Ad26.COV2.S COVID-19 vaccine or a placebo.

This chain connects TRBV7-3 to TRBJ1-2; D gene uncertain. Germline loops: CDR1 SGHTA, CDR2 FQGTGA. The CDR3 loop spans 13 amino acids. Trimming took off 5 bases at V and 7 bases at J, with 14 bases between the two ends. CDR3 nucleotide sequence: TGTGCCAGCAGCAGGAGAGATCTGTCTGGCTACACCTTC. Protein: CASSRRDLSGYTF.

The chain recombines TRBV30 with TRBJ1-1; 7 positions agree with TRBD1. The germline V gene has CDR1 GTSNPN and CDR2 SVGIG (reference sequence). CDR3 length: 13 amino acids. The trim removed 4 bases at V and 6 bases at J, leaving 8 bases unmatched. CDR3: CAWTGQVQAEAFF. CDR3 sequence (DNA): TGTGCCTGGACCGGACAGGTCCAAGCTGAAGCTTTCTTT.

V is TRBV6-5 and J is TRBJ2-7; 8 bases agree with TRBD1. The V gene end was trimmed by 0 bases and the J gene end by 2 bases; junction bases not matched to a gene: 6. The V gene's germline CDR1 is MNHEY and CDR2 SVGAGI. The CDR3 totals 16 residues. The CDR3 is CASSYSLTGATYEQYF. The CDR3 DNA reads TGTGCCAGCAGTTACTCGTTGACAGGGGCGACCTACGAGCAGTACTTC.

J is TRBJ2-1 and V is TRBV2; the D gene could be TRBD1 or TRBD2 (6 bases each). The germline V gene encodes CDR1 SNHLY and CDR2 FYNNEI. This CDR3 is 13 amino acids long. Trimming took off 11 bases at V and 1 base at J, with 12 bases between the two ends. This chain's CDR3 is CARGHSSYNEQFF. CDR3 bases: TGTGCCCGGGGGCACTCGTCCTACAATGAGCAGTTCTTC.

The chain uses TRBV9 and TRBJ1-2; D is undetermined. V lost 0 bases, J lost 8 bases, and 8 bases lay in between. Germline V lookup: CDR1 SGDLS, CDR2 YYNGEE. This CDR3 is built from 12 residues. As DNA, the CDR3 is TGTGCCAGCAGCGTAGTGGATGGGGGCTACACCTTC. Its protein product is CASSVVDGGYTF.

This clone was counted at least ten times. The J gene is TRBJ1-2, the V gene TRBV4-1, with D unclear. The CDR3 runs to 17 residues. CDR1 MGHRA and CDR2 YSYEKL come from the germline V gene. Trimming shortened V by 1 base and J by 0 bases, and 15 bases separated the two germline ends. The chain's CDR3 is CASSQGALVVSNYGYTF. For the CDR3, the DNA is TGCGCCAGCAGCCAAGGGGCCCTCGTAGTGTCTAACTATGGCTACACCTTC.

The rearrangement links TRBV6-2 or TRBV6-3 to TRBJ1-1, with D possibly TRBD1 on 6 matching bases. Trimming pared 5 bases from V and 3 bases from J, leaving 22 bases between. CDR3 length: 17 amino acids. The germline V gene has CDR1 MNHEY and CDR2 SVGEGT. The CDR3, as DNA: TGTGCCAGCAGTACTATCTTTGACAGGCCGACCCACACTGAAGCTTTCTTT. It yields the protein CASSTIFDRPTHTEAFF.

This clone occurred once. The chain has TRBV18 and TRBJ1-3; 9 bases fit TRBD1. J was trimmed by 0 bases and V by 2 bases; bases with no gene match: 2. The CDR3 spans 16 residues. Germline V lookup: CDR1 KGHSH, CDR2 LQKENI. The CDR3 DNA is TGTGCCAGCTCACCATTGGGACAGGGCTCTGGAAACACCATATATTTT. Its protein product is CASSPLGQGSGNTIYF.

The chain links TRBV12-3 or TRBV12-4 to TRBJ2-7; D is unclear. V lost 4 bases, J lost 2 bases, and 9 bases lay in between. CDR3 length equals 13 residues. The CDR3 reads CASSYRAPYEQYF. CDR3 DNA: TGTGCCAGCAGTTACAGAGCTCCCTACGAGCAGTACTTC.

This clone came up a few times. This chain links TRBV12-3 or TRBV12-4 with TRBJ1-2; D remains unclear. V dropped 9 bases and J dropped 7 bases, with 18 bases sitting between them. The CDR3 loop spans 13 amino acids. CDR3: CASLSGGRGGYTF. For the CDR3, the DNA is TGTGCCAGTCTCAGCGGAGGGCGCGGTGGCTACACCTTC.

This chain joins TRBV27 and TRBJ2-3, with D maybe TRBD2 (5 bases). Germline CDR1 reads MNHEY; CDR2 reads SMNVEV (reference sequence). This CDR3 contains 15 residues. Trimming shortened V by 7 bases and J by 2 bases, and 16 bases separated the two germline ends. CDR3 sequence reads: CASTPLAGNTDTQYF. CDR3 in DNA: TGTGCCAGCACCCCCCTGGCGGGTAACACAGATACGCAGTATTTT.

This clone has more than one count but fewer than ten. J is TRBJ2-7 and V is TRBV4-2; the match to TRBD2 covers 7 bases. V trimming: 0 bases; J trimming: 0 bases; junction bases outside the gene matches: 5. The CDR3 loop spans 16 amino acids. Germline values: CDR1 LGHNA, CDR2 YNFKEQ. The CDR3 spells CASSQEGAGSSYEQYF. The CDR3 DNA reads TGTGCCAGCAGCCAAGAGGGAGCGGGGAGCTCCTACGAGCAGTACTTC.

This clone was seen a handful of times. V is TRBV10-2 and J is TRBJ1-1; D might be TRBD1 (6 bases). With 7 bases removed from V and 5 bases from J, the gap between germline ends came to 11 bases. Germline lookup yields CDR1 WSHSY and CDR2 SAAADI. This CDR3 is 12 amino acids long. CDR3 DNA: TGCGCCAGCAAAGGACAGTTTACTGAAGCTTTCTTT. Residues: CASKGQFTEAFF.

This sequence joins TRBV30 and TRBJ2-3; 7 nucleotides match TRBD1. Germline V gene data show CDR1 as GTSNPN and CDR2 as SVGIG (reference sequence). V trimming: 2 bases; J trimming: 3 bases; junction bases outside the gene matches: 2. This CDR3 region has 13 residues. CDR3 sequence reads: CAWSRGPTDTQYF. CDR3 nucleotide sequence: TGTGCCTGGAGTAGGGGGCCGACAGATACGCAGTATTTT.

V and J are TRBV6-6 and TRBJ1-1; D unresolved. CDR1 and CDR2 from the germline V gene are MNHNY and SVGAGI (reference sequence). V dropped 6 bases and J dropped 1 base, with 6 bases sitting between them. The CDR3 has 12 amino acids. CDR3 region: CASSPPNTEAFF. The CDR3 DNA reads as TGTGCCAGCAGCCCCCCGAACACTGAAGCTTTCTTT.

The V and J genes are TRBV2 and TRBJ2-3; 10 bases fit TRBD1. Germline V CDR1 and CDR2: SNHLY, FYNNEI. The CDR3 is 15 residues long. Trimming removed 7 bases from V and 5 bases from J; junction bases left unmatched: 9. The CDR3 region is CASTLDWTGGDTQYF. CDR3 DNA: TGTGCCAGCACGCTAGACTGGACAGGGGGAGATACGCAGTATTTT.

This chain joins TRBV7-8 and TRBJ2-2; weak D call: TRBD2 (6 bases). Per the germline V gene, CDR1 is SGHVS and CDR2 is FQNEAQ. There are 14 residues in the CDR3. With 8 bases removed from V and 0 bases from J, the gap between germline ends came to 10 bases. Here the CDR3 DNA reads TGTGCCAGCTCTCGGGGGACGAACACCGGGGAGCTGTTTTTT. As protein: CASSRGTNTGELFF. The entire variable domain, with the rest obtained from reference TRBV7-8 and TRBJ2-2, is as follows: GAGVSQSPRYKVAKRGQDVALRCDPISGHVSLFWYQQALGQGPEFLTYFQNEAQLDKSGLPSDRFFAERPEGSVSTLKIQRTQQEDSAVYLCASSRGTNTGELFFGEGSRLTVL.

V usage is TRBV12-5 and J usage is TRBJ1-1; D might be TRBD1 (6 bases). This CDR3 comprises 16 residues. In germline, CDR1 is LGHNT, CDR2 FRNRAP. Trimming pared 4 bases from V and 0 bases from J, leaving 15 bases between. This chain's CDR3 is CASGSPLGGMNTEAFF. In DNA form, the CDR3 reads TGTGCTAGTGGTTCCCCCTTGGGGGGCATGAACACTGAAGCTTTCTTT.

This clone was picked up a small number of times. This chain connects TRBV5-1 to TRBJ1-5; no reliable D call. The CDR3 is 16 amino acids. Germline CDR1 SGHRS, CDR2 YFSETQ. V lost 0 bases and J 3 bases, leaving 13 bases between the germline ends. The CDR3 is CASSLGPHNPNQPQHF. In nucleotides, the CDR3 is TGCGCCAGCAGCTTGGGACCCCACAATCCCAATCAGCCCCAGCATTTT.